This T cell receptor (beta chain) originates from a study of CD8 T cells in ankylosing spondylitis. Broader study findings: Reportedly, disease-linked clones are significantly enriched in ankylosing spondylitis patients' matched synovial fluid.

The CDR3 spans 15 residues. Germline V lookup: CDR1 SQVTM, CDR2 ANQGSEA. Trimming took 7 bases from V and 4 from J, leaving 22 bases between them. This clonotype was seen repeatedly, ten times or more. Its antigen is as yet unknown. With molecular barcodes, quantitative 5'-RACE was used to make the TCR beta libraries. TCRdb used MiXCR to reprocess the 5' RACE reads, holding one entry per CDR3 protein. This table holds 50,000 to 70,000 distinct CDR3 sequences, more than 5.5% found once. Sequencing used synovial fluid, either unsorted or a sorted T cell fraction (not recorded which). The receptor comes from a male donor with ankylosing spondylitis. V and J are TRBV29-1 and TRBJ1-1; D unresolved. The CDR3 loop is CSARPEGPRGTEAFF. The CDR3 region has the DNA TGCAGCGCTCGCCCTGAGGGTCCTAGAGGCACTGAAGCTTTCTTT.